This TCR beta chain is from a study of shared clonotypes between healthy human individuals. As for the study in general: Three plates each covered CD4 naive and memory; CD8 naive two, CD8 memory one.

A CD45RA+ naive subset and a CD45RA-negative memory subset were split from CD4+ cells. Remarks on this clone: Its antigen is as yet unknown.

The germline V gene encodes CDR1 SGDLS and CDR2 YYNGEE. The CDR3 loop spans 15 amino acids. V lost 3 bases to trimming and J lost 2 bases; unmatched junction nucleotides: 4. General study results and limits: Among non-shared clonotypes, generation probabilities were lower than among those shared by all four donors.

How the authors handled the data: Filtering differed because ImmunoSEQ produced junction-only sequences that carried no quality scores. The assay was immunoSEQ multiplex PCR, and TCRdb's table has in-frame clones only and misses some. For V, J and clone size, that table is used; D and trimming come from the DNA. This sample has a few million clones, with over 90% found just once. This TCR was recovered from a young man in good health. Some clones in this sample may be carry-over from other donors' samples. The chain uses TRBV9 and TRBJ2-1; 8 nucleotides agree with TRBD2. The sequenced sample was naive CD4+ T cells from PBMCs. The subset denotes: CD45RA+ positively selected. CDR3 nucleotides: TGTGCCAGCAGCGGACTAGCGTTTACCTACAATGAGCAGTTCTTC. This sequence encodes CASSGLAFTYNEQFF.